These 32 T cell receptor beta chains originate from one sample sequenced in a study of blood T cell repertoires in COVID-19. Measured with immunoSEQ multiplex PCR; TCRdb has only the in-frame clones, and not every one. The sample shows some 400,000 clones, 80% to 90% of them seen only once. Source material: PBMCs or T cells enriched from blood (not recorded which). Every receptor here comes from a man aged 25 to 40 who had recovered from COVID-19.

In the case of this clone: A junction end diverges from the germline sequence, so it may reflect a read error. The CDR3 loop is CASSYRGQAGIVF. The CDR3 nucleotides read TGTGCCAGCAGTTATCGCGGACAGGCCGGGATCGTCTTC. V is TRBV6-5 and J is TRBJ2-1; TRBD1 matches 7 bases. Looked up from germline, CDR1 is MNHEY and CDR2 is SVGAGI. The CDR3 loop spans 13 amino acids.

The chain combines TRBV14 with TRBJ1-6, with 9 bases lining up with TRBD1. The junction had 1 base not matched to a gene; V was cut back by 4 bases and J by 0 bases. Looked up from germline, CDR1 is SGHDN and CDR2 is FVKESK. This CDR3 is 16 amino acids long. This chain's CDR3 is CASSPTGGSYNSPLHF. The CDR3 DNA sequence: TGTGCCAGCAGCCCGACAGGGGGCTCCTATAATTCACCCCTCCACTTT.

V usage is TRBV4-1 and J usage is TRBJ2-1; D call uncertain. Germline assignment: CDR1 MGHRA and CDR2 YSYEKL. CDR3 length: 16 residues. Trimming pared 5 bases from V and 6 bases from J, leaving 20 bases between. The DNA of the CDR3 is TGCGCCAGCAGCTTCCTCCGGGTTCTCGCGCTCAATGAGCAGTTCTTC. This gives the protein CASSFLRVLALNEQFF.

V is TRBV24-1 and J is TRBJ2-1; the D gene is possibly TRBD2 (5 bases). V lost 1 base to trimming and J lost 9 bases, with 6 bases between them. This CDR3 has 12 residues. Germline loops: CDR1 KGHDR, CDR2 SFDVKD. For the CDR3, the DNA is TGTGCCACCAGTGATTTCCGGGGTGAGCAGTTCTTC. This encodes CATSDFRGEQFF.

The V and J genes are TRBV6-1 and TRBJ2-7, with D perhaps matching TRBD1 (6 bases). The CDR3 length is 12 residues. Trimming removed 3 bases at V and 4 bases at J, with 7 bases between. Germline-derived CDR1 and CDR2 are MNHNS and SASEGT. The CDR3 loop reads CASSDTGYEQYF. CDR3 nucleotide sequence: TGTGCCAGCAGTGATACAGGGTACGAGCAGTACTTC.

The chain couples TRBV5-4 to TRBJ1-1; 9 positions match TRBD1. CDR3 size: 15 residues. The J segment lost 3 bases and the V segment lost 4 bases, leaving 7 bases of the junction unmatched. Germline assignment: CDR1 SGHNT and CDR2 YYREEE (reference sequence). The CDR3 nucleotides are TGTGCCAGCAGCCAACAGGGGGCGCTGGACACTGAAGCTTTCTTT. Translation: CASSQQGALDTEAFF.

The chain recombines TRBV24-1 with TRBJ2-3; possibly TRBD1 for D (6 bases). V lost 9 bases and J lost 4, with 13 bases in between. Germline V gene lookup returns CDR1 KGHDR and CDR2 SFDVKD. The CDR3 is 13 amino acids. CDR3 loop: CATGSRGADTQYF. The CDR3 DNA is TGTGCCACCGGAAGCAGGGGCGCAGATACGCAGTATTTT.

The chain is built from TRBV13 and TRBJ1-1; D remains unclear. V shed 1 base and J shed 5 bases, with 14 bases lying between them. Germline V gene data show CDR1 as PRHDT and CDR2 as FYEKMQ (reference sequence). The CDR3 consists of 15 residues. The CDR3 DNA is TGTGCCAGCAGCTTAGAAGGCGGAACAAGGACTGAAGCTTTCTTT. Protein sequence: CASSLEGGTRTEAFF. Full variable domain (rest looked up from reference TRBV13 and TRBJ1-1): AAGVIQSPRHLIKEKRETATLKCYPIPRHDTVYWYQQGPGQDPQFLISFYEKMQSDKGSIPDRFSAQQFSDYHSELNMSSLELGDSALYFCASSLEGGTRTEAFFGQGTRLTVV.

The chain is built from TRBV28 and TRBJ2-1; D might be TRBD2 (6 bases). CDR1 and CDR2 from the germline V gene are MDHEN and SYDVKM. The CDR3 spans 13 residues. V was pared by 5 bases and J by 2 bases, with 7 bases between. CDR3 in amino acids: CASSPGAYNEQFF. CDR3 in DNA: TGTGCCAGCAGTCCGGGAGCCTACAATGAGCAGTTCTTC.

This clone has only one observation. The chain recombines TRBV15 with TRBJ2-3, with 8 bases fitting TRBD1. Trimming took 4 bases from V and 0 from J; bases not matched to a gene: 3. Looked up from germline, CDR1 is LNHNV and CDR2 is YYDKDF (reference sequence). CDR3 length: 15 residues. The chain's CDR3 is CATSTRTGSTDTQYF. The CDR3 nucleotides are TGTGCCACCAGCACTCGGACAGGGAGCACAGATACGCAGTATTTT.

The chain couples TRBV28 to TRBJ1-1; TRBD1 matches 8 bases. The junction had 6 bases not matched to a gene; V was cut back by 6 bases and J by 6 bases. Germline V gives CDR1 MDHEN, CDR2 SYDVKM. CDR3 size: 13 residues. CDR3 DNA sequence: TGTGCCAGCAGCCAAGACAGGGGCCCTGAAGCTTTCTTT. It translates to CASSQDRGPEAFF.

The rearrangement links TRBV3-1 (or the pseudogene TRBV3-2) to TRBJ1-6; no clear D. V was shortened by 4 bases and J by 6 bases, with 10 bases between the two germline ends. Germline V gene sequence: CDR1 LGHDT, CDR2 YNNKEL (reference sequence). The CDR3 covers 14 residues. CDR3 DNA sequence: TGTGCCAGCAGCCCATCTCGGTCTAATTCACCCCTCCACTTT. Its translation: CASSPSRSNSPLHF.

The chain carries TRBV28 and TRBJ1-1, with 7 bases fitting TRBD1. Germline V lookup: CDR1 MDHEN, CDR2 SYDVKM. V shed 6 bases, J shed 0 bases, and the junction held 4 bases outside the gene matches. This CDR3 has 14 residues. CDR3 in DNA: TGTGCCAGCAGGAAGGGACAGATGAACACTGAAGCTTTCTTT. Protein product: CASRKGQMNTEAFF.

This chain connects TRBV7-8 to TRBJ1-1; D remains unclear. The V end was cut by 4 bases, the J end by 5 bases, with 20 bases between. The CDR3 consists of 16 residues. CDR1 SGHVS and CDR2 FQNEAQ come from the germline V gene. The CDR3 DNA is TGTGCCAGCAGCTCCGACCTCTGGGGAGGGCGGACTGAAGCTTTCTTT. This gives the protein CASSSDLWGGRTEAFF.

The genes are TRBV10-2 and TRBJ1-2; unclear D gene. The V and J ends lost 3 bases and 2 bases respectively, with 7 bases between them. The CDR3 spans 13 residues. CDR1 and CDR2 (germline): WSHSY, SAAADI. CDR3 in amino acids: CASSESTNYGYTF. Here the CDR3 DNA reads TGCGCCAGCAGTGAAAGCACCAACTATGGCTACACCTTC.

This chain uses TRBV5-1 with TRBJ2-5, with a tentative D call TRBD2 (6 bases). CDR1 is SGHRS and CDR2 is YFSETQ in the germline V gene. V dropped 5 bases and J dropped 1 base, with 21 bases sitting between them. The length of the CDR3 is 17 residues. The CDR3 loop reads CASSSRDSLYLQETQYF. The CDR3 bases are TGCGCCAGCAGTTCCCGGGACTCACTCTATCTCCAAGAGACCCAGTACTTC.

The V call is TRBV7-2, the J call TRBJ1-2; TRBD1 matches 7 bases. CDR3 length equals 14 residues. V was pared by 5 bases and J by 4 bases, with 7 bases of the junction left unmatched. From germline, CDR1 is SGHTA and CDR2 FQGNSA. CDR3 sequence reads: CASSPGTAPYGYTF. DNA for the CDR3: TGTGCCAGCAGCCCAGGGACAGCACCCTATGGCTACACCTTC.

The CDR3 region has the DNA TGCAGCGTTGTCCTTCGATTTGGAGGAGAGCAGTTCTTC. Protein: CSVVLRFGGEQFF. This rearrangement joins TRBV29-1 to TRBJ2-1; a weak D match, TRBD2 (5 bases). CDR3 length equals 13 residues. V was clipped by 4 bases and J by 10 bases, with 17 bases between them. From germline, CDR1 is SQVTM and CDR2 ANQGSEA.

The V call is TRBV11-2, the J call TRBJ2-2; 10 positions agree with TRBD1. J gave up 4 bases and V 5 bases, and 4 bases lay outside the gene matches. The length of the CDR3 is 15 residues. The germline gives CDR1 SGHAT, CDR2 FQNNGV. CDR3: CASSGGQGITGELFF. The DNA of the CDR3 is TGTGCCAGCAGCGGGGGACAGGGGATCACCGGGGAGCTGTTTTTT.

V usage is TRBV6-1 and J usage is TRBJ2-2; D perhaps matches TRBD2 (6 bases). Trimming pared 3 bases from V and 2 bases from J, leaving 13 bases between. This CDR3 spans 16 amino acids. The germline CDR1 and CDR2 sequences are MNHNS and SASEGT. CDR3 sequence: CASSDLASANTGELFF. The CDR3 DNA reads as TGTGCCAGCAGTGACCTGGCTAGCGCAAACACCGGGGAGCTGTTTTTT.

The chain is built from TRBV2 and TRBJ2-7, with TRBD2 matching over 9 bases. From germline, CDR1 is SNHLY and CDR2 FYNNEI. This CDR3 is 15 amino acids long. The junction had 11 bases not matched to a gene; V was cut back by 7 bases and J by 4 bases. The CDR3 bases are TGTGCCAGCATCGCGGGAGGGCCCAGCCTATACGAGCAGTACTTC. Its protein product is CASIAGGPSLYEQYF.

This clone showed up just a few times. The V and J genes are TRBV5-5 and TRBJ1-2, with TRBD1 matching 10 bases. Germline trimming cut 6 bases from V and 1 base from J; bases unmatched to any gene: 9. Germline CDR1 and CDR2: SGHKS and YYEKEE (reference sequence). The CDR3 extends over 16 amino acids. This CDR3 reads CASTPDRGKRNYGYTF. The CDR3 region has the DNA TGTGCCAGCACCCCGGACAGGGGGAAACGTAACTATGGCTACACCTTC. Together with reference TRBV5-5 and TRBJ1-2, the CDR3 gives the full variable domain: DAGVTQSPTHLIKTRGQQVTLRCSPISGHKSVSWYQQVLGQGPQFIFQYYEKEERGRGNFPDRFSARQFPNYSSELNVNALLLGDSALYLCASTPDRGKRNYGYTFGSGTRLTVV.

The V and J genes are TRBV7-9 and TRBJ2-2; D gene uncertain. CDR3 length: 12 amino acids. Trimming stripped 5 bases from V and 3 bases from J, with 4 bases between. CDR1 is SEHNR, CDR2 FQNEAQ, per germline (reference sequence). CDR3 protein: CASSPYTGELFF. Here the CDR3 DNA reads TGTGCCAGCAGCCCCTACACCGGGGAGCTGTTTTTT.

This chain uses TRBV28 with TRBJ1-5, with TRBD1 matching 8 bases. The CDR3 has 16 amino acids. After removal of 6 bases from V and 3 bases from J, the junction contained 10 bases not matched to a gene. CDR1 is MDHEN, CDR2 SYDVKM, per germline. CDR3 loop: CASSLPRQGSNQPQHF. CDR3 DNA sequence: TGTGCCAGCAGCTTACCACGACAGGGGTCCAATCAGCCCCAGCATTTT.

The chain has TRBV18 and TRBJ2-5; the match to TRBD1 covers 8 bases. V shed 3 bases and J 1 base; nucleotides not matched to a gene: 4. Per the germline V gene, CDR1 is KGHSH and CDR2 is LQKENI. The CDR3 loop spans 15 amino acids. The CDR3, as DNA: TGTGCCAGCTCACCGTCGACAGGGGCCCAAGAGACCCAGTACTTC. Translated, it gives CASSPSTGAQETQYF.

V is TRBV2 and J is TRBJ1-5, with D uncertain. The CDR3 is 14 amino acids. Germline CDR1 reads SNHLY; CDR2 reads FYNNEI. The V gene lost 4 bases and the J gene lost 3 bases, with 10 bases spanning the gap. CDR3 nucleotides: TGTGCCAGCAGTGGCCCCGACTCCAATCAGCCCCAGCATTTT. Amino acids: CASSGPDSNQPQHF. Drawing the rest from reference TRBV2 and TRBJ1-5, the complete variable domain is EPEVTQTPSHQVTQMGQEVILRCVPISNHLYFYWYRQILGQKVEFLVSFYNNEISEKSEIFDDQFSVERPDGSNFTLKIRSTKLEDSAMYFCASSGPDSNQPQHFGDGTRLSIL.

The chain employs TRBV7-6 and TRBJ2-7, with a possible D match to TRBD2 (6 bases). Trimming removed 1 base at V and 8 bases at J, with 9 bases between. Germline V gene sequence: CDR1 SGHVS, CDR2 FNYEAQ. There are 12 residues in the CDR3. CDR3 residues: CASSLDREKQYF. The CDR3 DNA is TGTGCCAGCAGCTTAGACCGGGAGAAGCAGTACTTC.

J is TRBJ2-1 and V is TRBV28; 12 positions agree with TRBD2. V trimming: 7 bases; J trimming: 0 bases; junction bases outside the gene matches: 16. CDR1 and CDR2 from the germline V gene are MDHEN and SYDVKM. The CDR3 covers 20 residues. The CDR3 region is CASTPSPGTSGYLSYNEQFF. In DNA, the CDR3 is TGTGCCAGCACCCCAAGTCCCGGGACTAGCGGGTACCTCTCCTACAATGAGCAGTTCTTC. Variable domain in full (rest from reference TRBV28 and TRBJ2-1): DVKVTQSSRYLVKRTGEKVFLECVQDMDHENMFWYRQDPGLGLRLIYFSYDVKMKEKGDIPEGYSVSREKKERFSLILESASTNQTSMYLCASTPSPGTSGYLSYNEQFFGPGTRLTVL.

This clone occurred a few times. The rearrangement uses TRBV4-1 and TRBJ2-1, with D perhaps matching TRBD2 (5 bases). CDR3 length equals 15 residues. Germline V CDR1 and CDR2: MGHRA, YSYEKL. Between the trimmed V and J ends, which lost 4 bases and 0 bases, there was a span of 10 bases. This chain's CDR3 is CASSLAWSSYNEQFF. CDR3 in DNA: TGCGCCAGCAGCCTAGCGTGGAGCTCCTACAATGAGCAGTTCTTC.

The chain's CDR3 is CASSERGHSYNEQFF. CDR3 nucleotide sequence: TGTGCCAGCAGTGAACGCGGACACTCCTACAATGAGCAGTTCTTC. The V call is TRBV6-1, the J call TRBJ2-1, with D possibly matching TRBD1 (5 bases). Germline V lookup: CDR1 MNHNS, CDR2 SASEGT. Deletions cut 2 bases from V and 0 bases from J, with 8 bases between. The CDR3 contains 15 residues.

The chain couples TRBV3-1 (or the pseudogene TRBV3-2) to TRBJ2-3; the D gene is possibly TRBD2 (6 bases). The ends were cut back, 5 bases at V and 5 bases at J, with 17 bases in the middle. Per germline, CDR1 LGHDT and CDR2 YNNKEL (reference sequence). The CDR3 extends over 15 amino acids. The CDR3 spells CASSVSGGEGDTQYF. The CDR3, as DNA: TGTGCCAGCAGCGTTAGCGGAGGCGAGGGAGATACGCAGTATTTT.

The CDR3 loop is CASSRSTGDNQPQHF. The CDR3 coding sequence is TGTGCCAGCAGCCGCTCGACAGGGGACAATCAGCCCCAGCATTTT. The chain joins TRBV7-2 to TRBJ1-5; 8 bases agree with TRBD1. V was clipped by 5 bases and J by 3 bases; unmatched bases: 6. The CDR3 runs 15 residues. Germline CDR1 and CDR2: SGHTA and FQGNSA. Using reference TRBV7-2 and TRBJ1-5 for the parts outside the CDR3, the full variable domain is GAGVSQSPSNKVTEKGKDVELRCDPISGHTALYWYRQSLGQGLEFLIYFQGNSAPDKSGLPSDRFSAERTGGSVSTLTIQRTQQEDSAVYLCASSRSTGDNQPQHFGDGTRLSIL.